One T cell receptor beta chain is described in this entry. The data originate from a study of cytomegalovirus exposure and HLA in healthy donors. The germline V gene encodes CDR1 SGHTA and CDR2 FQGTGA. The CDR3 is 17 residues long. The J segment lost 5 bases and the V segment lost 6 bases, leaving 16 bases of the junction unmatched. Vbeta (60) and Jbeta (13) primers were used in the PCR. Only in-frame clones appear in the TCRdb table, and some are missing; sequencing was by immunoSEQ multiplex PCR. The sample consists of 63,000 or so clones, about 75% of them appearing once. The chain combines TRBV7-3 with TRBJ2-1, with 7 bases aligning to TRBD2. The sequence came from a woman in her twenties or thirties in good health and CMV-seropositive. The specimen sequenced was PBMCs. Here the CDR3 reads CASSPSGGLAAHNEQFF. For the CDR3, the DNA is TGTGCCAGCAGTCCCTCGGGCGGGCTAGCGGCGCACAATGAGCAGTTCTTC. The complete variable domain, with remaining parts taken from reference TRBV7-3 and TRBJ2-1, reads GAGVSQTPSNKVTEKGKYVELRCDPISGHTALYWYRQSLGQGPEFLIYFQGTGAADDSGLPNDRFFAVRPEGSVSTLKIQRTERGDSAVYLCASSPSGGLAAHNEQFFGPGTRLTVL.